This T cell receptor beta chain was documented in a study of blood T cell repertoires in COVID-19. This CDR3 is 17 amino acids long. Germline lookup yields CDR1 MGHRA and CDR2 YSYEKL. The trim removed 3 bases at V and 1 base at J, leaving 8 bases unmatched. As processed by the authors: By means of reference gene primer amplification, nucleated cell counts were estimated. This table comes from immunoSEQ multiplex PCR, and its TCRdb copy is limited to in-frame clones, with some not included. For V, J and clone size, that table is used; D and trimming come from the DNA. The profile shows 250,000 to 300,000 clones, about 86% of them singletons.

The chain joins TRBV4-1 to TRBJ2-2; 7 bases fit TRBD2. This clonotype was obtained from a woman aged 25-40 years with COVID-19, enrolled during active disease. Sequenced input: peripheral blood. The CDR3 sequence is CASSHPRRGVNTGELFF. The DNA for the CDR3 is TGCGCCAGCAGCCATCCCCGTCGGGGGGTGAACACCGGGGAGCTGTTTTTT.